A selection of T cell receptor beta chains follows, all from one sample in a study of T cell responses to AZD1222 COVID-19 vaccine. The data were produced by immunoSEQ multiplex PCR, yet TCRdb's version contains in-frame clones alone and is incomplete. In the table there are around 65,000 clones, around three quarters of which are singletons. This specimen consisted of peripheral blood, obtained on day 0 of AZD1222 vaccination. The origin of the receptors is an adult in good health. Each CDR3 is given with its conserved first and last residue. The order of the fields is J gene, clone size, V gene, D gene, CDR3 protein, CDR3 DNA. D genes are given only for firm matches. Clone size appears in some rows only: once, few, many, or a class for an expanded clone.

TRBJ1-5	-	TRBV7-2	-	CASSPGGGKGNQPQHF	TGTGCCAGCAGCCCCGGAGGGGGGAAGGGCAATCAGCCCCAGCATTTT
TRBJ2-5	once	TRBV4-3	-	CASSQVLGTLETQYF	TGCGCCAGCAGCCAAGTGCTGGGGACTCTAGAGACCCAGTACTTC
TRBJ1-4	-	TRBV28	-	CASSYLDLRLFF	TGTGCCAGCAGTTACTTGGACCTCAGACTGTTTTTT
TRBJ1-2	-	TRBV7-2	-	CASSQHPELTSGYGYTF	TGTGCCAGCAGCCAGCACCCAGAATTAACATCGGGGTATGGCTACACCTTC
TRBJ1-1	-	TRBV19	-	CASLDTPNTEAFF	TGTGCCAGCTTGGACACCCCGAACACTGAAGCTTTCTTT
TRBJ2-7	few	TRBV6-2/TRBV6-3	-	CASSYTGTGEQYF	TGTGCCAGCAGTTACACGGGGACGGGCGAGCAGTACTTC
TRBJ2-6	-	TRBV30	TRBD1	CAWSRGRGANVLTF	TGTGCCTGGAGTAGGGGGCGGGGGGCCAACGTCCTGACTTTC
TRBJ1-4	once	TRBV4-3	TRBD1	CASSPTGGKLFF	TGCGCCAGCAGCCCGACAGGGGGAAAACTGTTTTTT
TRBJ1-4	-	TRBV18	-	CASSPGRGTNEKLFF	TGTGCCAGCTCACCAGGCCGGGGGACTAATGAAAAACTGTTTTTT
TRBJ1-1	-	TRBV2	-	CASGPGRAMNTEAFF	TGTGCCAGCGGCCCGGGACGGGCAATGAACACTGAAGCTTTCTTT
TRBJ1-5	-	TRBV7-9	-	CASSLGSRFQPQHF	TGTGCCAGCAGCTTAGGGTCGAGGTTCCAGCCCCAGCATTTT
TRBJ2-3	-	TRBV7-2	-	CASSLNRETDTQYF	TGTGCCAGCAGCCTCAACAGGGAGACAGATACGCAGTATTTT
TRBJ2-1	-	TRBV3-1/TRBV3-2	-	CASSQEEWRDNEQFF	TGTGCCAGCAGCCAAGAAGAGTGGCGAGACAATGAGCAGTTCTTC
TRBJ1-2	-	TRBV2	-	CASSEGLRGLNYGYTF	TGTGCCAGCAGTGAGGGCCTGAGGGGCCTAAACTATGGCTACACCTTC
TRBJ2-3	few	TRBV18	TRBD1	CASSRGQNTDTQYF	TGTGCCAGCTCACGGGGACAGAACACAGATACGCAGTATTTT
TRBJ2-5	-	TRBV9	TRBD2	CASSALSGGQETQYF	TGTGCCAGCAGCGCGCTTAGCGGGGGCCAAGAGACCCAGTACTTC
TRBJ1-1	-	TRBV4-3	-	CASSQVVNTEAFF	TGCGCCAGCAGCCAAGTCGTGAACACTGAAGCTTTCTTT
TRBJ1-1	few	TRBV11-2	-	CASSLELGVNTEAFF	TGTGCCAGCAGCTTAGAGCTGGGGGTGAACACTGAAGCTTTCTTT
TRBJ1-1	-	TRBV11-2	TRBD1	CASSQGAAEAFF	TGTGCCAGCAGCCAGGGGGCAGCTGAAGCTTTCTTT
TRBJ2-6	-	TRBV3-1/TRBV3-2	-	CASSQVTGGANVLTF	TGTGCCAGCAGCCAAGTTACCGGGGGGGCCAACGTCCTGACTTTC
TRBJ2-1	-	TRBV12-3/TRBV12-4	-	CATCGGECREQFF	TGTGCCACGTGTGGCGGGGAGTGTCGTGAGCAGTTCTTC
TRBJ2-1	few	TRBV6-5	-	CASSLRGYNEQFF	TGTGCCAGCAGTCTCCGAGGGTACAATGAGCAGTTCTTC
TRBJ1-1	few	TRBV18	-	CASSLGRGGTEAFF	TGTGCCAGCTCACTAGGTAGGGGAGGTACTGAAGCTTTCTTT
TRBJ1-5	once	TRBV7-2	-	CASSLRGQPQHF	TGTGCCAGCAGCTTAAGAGGTCAGCCCCAGCATTTT
TRBJ2-7	-	TRBV7-2	TRBD2	CASSSRAGGSSYEQYF	TGTGCCAGCAGCTCCCGGGCGGGGGGCAGCTCCTACGAGCAGTACTTC
TRBJ1-6	-	TRBV3-1/TRBV3-2	TRBD1	CASRGQGGNSPLHF	TGTGCCAGCAGGGGACAGGGTGGGAATTCACCCCTCCACTTT
TRBJ1-5	-	TRBV5-5	TRBD1	CASSLLRGQGAYFGNQPQHF	TGTGCCAGCAGCTTGTTAAGAGGACAGGGGGCTTACTTTGGCAATCAGCCCCAGCATTTT
TRBJ2-1	few	TRBV15	TRBD2	CATSNLAGVRSYNEQFF	TGTGCCACCAGCAACCTAGCGGGGGTCCGCTCCTACAATGAGCAGTTCTTC
TRBJ1-4	-	TRBV7-9	-	CASSLLNEKLFF	TGTGCCAGCAGCTTGCTTAATGAAAAACTGTTTTTT